This T cell receptor beta chain is drawn from a study of human T cells and chemical hapten exposure. Study summary: In the sensitization step, 2% DPC was placed on approximately 2 cm by approximately 2 cm of upper inner arm skin. There were weekly diphenylcyclopropenone doses to the scalp for patients throughout the roughly 24-week study.

This clonotype was seen more than once but under ten times. Time point given: patch test 1, 2 weeks after DPC sensitization. Treatment denoted: therapeutic diphenylcyclopropenone sensitization with weekly scalp DPC. Library construction involved attaching unique molecular identifiers to individual cDNA molecules, which allowed quantitative, reproducible TCR counting. TCRdb analysed the RACE reads with MiXCR anew, one entry per CDR3 protein. The sample contains around 190,000 distinct CDR3 sequences, 20% to 25% of which appear only once. The CDR3 consists of 12 residues. Germline CDR1 MNHEY, CDR2 SMNVEV (reference sequence). Trimming removed 6 bases from V and 9 bases from J; junction bases left unmatched: 4.

This clonotype was sampled from a woman in her forties or fifties with alopecia areata. Some clones in this sample may be carry-over from other donors' samples. The material sequenced was whole blood, taken in connection with sensitization to the hapten diphenylcyclopropenone (DPC). V and J are TRBV27 and TRBJ2-1; 8 bases are a match to TRBD2. CDR3 nucleotide sequence: TGTGCCAGCAGCCGCACTAGCGGTGAGCAGTTCTTC. This gives the protein CASSRTSGEQFF.